Below, 25 T cell receptor beta chains from the same sample are listed, as sequenced in a study of blood T cell repertoires in COVID-19. Produced via immunoSEQ multiplex PCR; TCRdb's table is partial and in-frame only. The sample has about 87,000 clones; around 75% are singletons. Specimen: peripheral blood. Receptors originate from a woman between 50 and 59 years old with acute or convalescent COVID-19.

The genes are TRBV6-4 and TRBJ1-6; 7 bases are shared with TRBD1. Germline V CDR1 and CDR2: MRHNA, SNTAGT. The CDR3 consists of 20 residues. Trimming took 2 bases from V and 0 from J; bases not matched to a gene: 13. The CDR3 is CASSDPDRDSKLSYNSPLHF. The CDR3 region has the DNA TGTGCCAGCAGTGACCCTGACCGGGACAGCAAACTCTCCTATAATTCACCCCTCCACTTT.

This clone was detected a few times. The chain links TRBV15 to TRBJ2-7, with 7 bases matching TRBD1. This CDR3 is built from 16 residues. Per germline, CDR1 LNHNV and CDR2 YYDKDF (reference sequence). V was pared by 0 bases and J by 5 bases, with 10 bases of the junction left unmatched. CDR3: CATSRDPGTDANEQYF. As DNA, the CDR3 is TGTGCCACCAGCAGAGATCCCGGGACAGACGCGAACGAGCAGTACTTC.

The V and J genes are TRBV3-1 (or the pseudogene TRBV3-2) and TRBJ2-3, with D perhaps matching TRBD2 (6 bases). The CDR3 is made up of 13 amino acids. Germline V CDR1 and CDR2: LGHDT, YNNKEL (reference sequence). The ends were cut back, 5 bases at V and 11 bases at J, with 17 bases in the middle. The CDR3 loop reads CASSSGLPLGQYF. DNA for the CDR3: TGTGCCAGCAGCTCGGGACTCCCTTTAGGGCAGTATTTT.

A few counts support this clone. The chain is built from TRBV7-6 and TRBJ2-7; 11 bases fit TRBD1. This CDR3 is 14 amino acids long. The V segment lost 5 bases and the J segment 3 bases; nucleotides outside the gene matches: 3. The germline gives CDR1 SGHVS, CDR2 FNYEAQ. The CDR3 is CASSGGTGGYEQYF. The CDR3 bases are TGTGCCAGCAGCGGAGGGACAGGGGGCTACGAGCAGTACTTC.

V usage is TRBV13 and J usage is TRBJ1-2, with unresolved D. Germline values: CDR1 PRHDT, CDR2 FYEKMQ (reference sequence). There are 13 residues in the CDR3. V was shortened by 5 bases and J by 4 bases, with 11 bases between the two germline ends. DNA for the CDR3: TGTGCCAGCAGCGCAGACGGAGGCTATGGCTACACCTTC. Protein: CASSADGGYGYTF.

The chain uses TRBV11-2 and TRBJ2-3; 8 bases are a match to TRBD2. The germline CDR1 and CDR2 sequences are SGHAT and FQNNGV. Losses at the gene ends were 5 bases for V and 4 bases for J; bases not matched to a gene: 17. This CDR3 is built from 18 residues. The CDR3 DNA is TGTGCCAGCAGCCCGTCGTCGGACGGGGGGGCAGGGGCAGATACGCAGTATTTT. It codes for CASSPSSDGGAGADTQYF.

The chain uses TRBV11-3 and TRBJ2-3; D remains ambiguous. The V end was cut by 4 bases, the J end by 0 bases, with 5 bases between. Per germline, CDR1 SGHNT and CDR2 YENEEA. The CDR3 has 13 amino acids. The CDR3 sequence: CASSSGSTDTQYF. CDR3 nucleotides: TGTGCCAGCAGCTCCGGGAGCACAGATACGCAGTATTTT.

The gene calls are TRBV29-1 and TRBJ1-1, with D uncertain. CDR3 length: 13 residues. Trimming left V 3 bases short and J 4 bases short, with 12 bases between. In germline, CDR1 is SQVTM, CDR2 ANQGSEA. CDR3 DNA sequence: TGCAGCGTTGATCGGGGTATTGGCACTGAAGCTTTCTTT. Amino acid sequence: CSVDRGIGTEAFF.

In nucleotides, the CDR3 is TGTGCCAGCAGCTTGGCCGTAACAGCGAACACTGAAGCTTTCTTT. Its translation is CASSLAVTANTEAFF. The chain uses TRBV5-5 and TRBJ1-1; D is unclear. Germline CDR1 is SGHKS and CDR2 is YYEKEE (reference sequence). The CDR3 loop spans 15 amino acids. V was cut by 0 bases and J by 1 base, with 10 bases left in between.

This chain connects TRBV28 to TRBJ2-2; possible D gene TRBD2, 5 bases. Trimming took off 7 bases at V and 6 bases at J, with 12 bases between the two ends. Germline V lookup: CDR1 MDHEN, CDR2 SYDVKM. CDR3 length equals 13 residues. CDR3 protein: CASTLEGAGELFF. The CDR3 DNA sequence: TGTGCCAGCACCCTTGAGGGAGCCGGGGAGCTGTTTTTT.

This clone has just one count. The CDR3 sequence: CASSRDLSGGEINEQFF. The CDR3 bases are TGTGCCAGCAGCCGAGACCTGTCGGGGGGGGAAATCAATGAGCAGTTCTTC. The chain recombines TRBV13 with TRBJ2-1, with 8 bases lining up with TRBD2. Germline V gene data show CDR1 as PRHDT and CDR2 as FYEKMQ (reference sequence). The junction had 15 bases not matched to a gene; V was cut back by 5 bases and J by 6 bases. The CDR3 runs 17 residues.

The chain couples TRBV5-8 to TRBJ2-5; D ambiguous. The CDR3 length is 15 residues. V was cut by 0 bases and J by 2 bases, with 11 bases left in between. Per germline, CDR1 SGHTS and CDR2 YDEGEE. CDR3 nucleotides: TGTGCCAGCAGCTTGGGGCAGCAGGCTCAAGAGACCCAGTACTTC. Its protein is CASSLGQQAQETQYF. The variable domain in full, with the rest retrieved from reference TRBV5-8 and TRBJ2-5, is EAGVTQSPTHLIKTRGQQATLRCSPISGHTSVYWYQQALGLGLQFLLWYDEGEERNRGNFPPRFSGRQFPNYSSELNVNALELEDSALYLCASSLGQQAQETQYFGPGTRLLVL.

This clone was picked up a small number of times. V and J are TRBV2 and TRBJ1-4; 9 nucleotides line up with TRBD1. With 7 bases clipped from V and 8 bases from J, the junction kept 2 bases outside the gene matches. The CDR3 length is 12 residues. The germline V gene encodes CDR1 SNHLY and CDR2 FYNNEI. CDR3 bases: TGTGCCAGCATTGGGACAGGGGAAAAACTGTTTTTT. It yields the protein CASIGTGEKLFF.

This clone was picked up one time. This chain connects TRBV30 to TRBJ2-2; tentatively, D is TRBD2 (5 bases). The CDR3 loop spans 15 amino acids. The germline V gene encodes CDR1 GTSNPN and CDR2 SVGIG (reference sequence). The ends were cut back, 4 bases at V and 0 bases at J, with 12 bases in the middle. For the CDR3, the DNA is TGTGCCTGGAATAGTGGACTTACGAACACCGGGGAGCTGTTTTTT. It codes for CAWNSGLTNTGELFF.

V usage is TRBV20-1 and J usage is TRBJ2-1; the match to TRBD2 covers 9 bases. V lost 3 bases, J lost 8 bases, and 8 bases stayed unmatched. The CDR3 is 14 amino acids. The germline gives CDR1 DFQATT, CDR2 SNEGSKA (reference sequence). CDR3 sequence: CSASASGVSHEQFF. In DNA, the CDR3 is TGCAGTGCTAGTGCTAGCGGGGTAAGCCATGAGCAGTTCTTC.

The chain recombines TRBV2 with TRBJ1-6, with 9 nucleotides matching TRBD1. The junction had 8 bases not matched to a gene; V was cut back by 8 bases and J by 9 bases. Germline CDR1 is SNHLY and CDR2 is FYNNEI. The length of the CDR3 is 14 residues. CDR3: CASFRQGERSPLHF. CDR3 nucleotide sequence: TGTGCCAGCTTCCGACAGGGGGAGCGTTCACCCCTCCACTTT.

V is TRBV5-1 and J is TRBJ2-2, with D uncertain. This CDR3 contains 14 residues. V was shortened by 1 base and J by 1 base, with 5 bases between the two germline ends. CDR1 is SGHRS, CDR2 YFSETQ, per germline. CDR3 nucleotides: TGCGCCAGCAGCTTGACGGGGAACACCGGGGAGCTGTTTTTT. Translating gives CASSLTGNTGELFF.

The sample holds one count of this clone. The chain couples TRBV18 to TRBJ2-7, with D possibly being TRBD1 (6 bases). Germline V gene lookup returns CDR1 KGHSH and CDR2 LQKENI. The CDR3 totals 13 residues. Trimming left V 3 bases short and J 3 bases short, with 9 bases between. In nucleotides, the CDR3 is TGTGCCAGCTCACCGTTACAGGGCTACGAGCAGTACTTC. Its translation is CASSPLQGYEQYF. Looking up the rest from reference TRBV18 and TRBJ2-7 gives the full variable domain: NAGVMQNPRHLVRRRGQEARLRCSPMKGHSHVYWYRQLPEEGLKFMVYLQKENIIDESGMPKERFSAEFPKEGPSILRIQQVVRGDSAAYFCASSPLQGYEQYFGPGTRLTVT.

The chain uses TRBV10-3 and TRBJ1-2; maybe TRBD1 (5 bases). Trimming stripped 7 bases from V and 4 bases from J, with 13 bases between. The CDR3 runs 13 residues. The germline gives CDR1 ENHRY, CDR2 SYGVKD. The CDR3 DNA follows: TGTGCCATCAAGGAAGGGGTCGCCTATGGCTACACCTTC. It encodes CAIKEGVAYGYTF.

The chain couples TRBV6-2 or TRBV6-3 to TRBJ2-7; D call uncertain. CDR1 and CDR2 (germline): MNHEY, SVGEGT. V lost 5 bases and J lost 3, with 8 bases in between. This CDR3 is 12 amino acids long. CDR3 amino acids: CASSKFSYEQYF. DNA of the CDR3: TGTGCCAGCAGTAAGTTCAGCTACGAGCAGTACTTC.

This chain connects TRBV30 to TRBJ1-2, with 9 nucleotides matching TRBD1. Germline V gives CDR1 GTSNPN, CDR2 SVGIG (reference sequence). Unmatched junction bases numbered 8, after V lost 2 bases and J lost 7 bases. This CDR3 region has 14 residues. The CDR3 sequence is CAWSPGTGTRGYTF. The CDR3 DNA sequence: TGTGCCTGGAGTCCCGGGACAGGGACGCGTGGCTACACCTTC.

The V gene is TRBV15, the J gene TRBJ1-4; D perhaps matches TRBD1 (6 bases). The CDR3 consists of 14 residues. Trimming cost V 5 bases and J 8 bases, with 15 bases left between them. CDR1 is LNHNV and CDR2 is YYDKDF in the germline V gene (reference sequence). CDR3 nucleotides: TGTGCCACCAGCCTACGGAGACAGGCCGAAAAACTGTTTTTT. This translates into CATSLRRQAEKLFF.

V and J are TRBV5-6 and TRBJ1-2, with D hard to call. With 2 bases removed from V and 2 bases from J, the gap between germline ends came to 10 bases. Germline V gene lookup returns CDR1 SGHDT and CDR2 YYEEEE. This CDR3 comprises 14 residues. CDR3 protein: CASSLDGGNYGYTF. In nucleotides, the CDR3 is TGTGCCAGCAGCTTAGATGGAGGGAACTATGGCTACACCTTC.

V usage is TRBV3-1 (or the pseudogene TRBV3-2) and J usage is TRBJ1-3; 9 bases map to TRBD1. After removal of 4 bases from V and 5 bases from J, the junction contained 9 bases not matched to a gene. The V gene's germline CDR1 is LGHDT and CDR2 YNNKEL (reference sequence). The CDR3 is 16 residues long. CDR3 residues: CASSPSGTGPRNTIYF. The CDR3 coding sequence is TGTGCCAGCAGCCCCTCGGGGACAGGGCCTAGAAACACCATATATTTT.

This clone came up once. This chain uses TRBV28 with TRBJ1-1; 8 nucleotides line up with TRBD1. This CDR3 is built from 12 residues. J lost 3 bases, V lost 8 bases, and 2 bases had no gene match. Germline CDR1 and CDR2: MDHEN and SYDVKM. CDR3 protein: CASAGGHTEAFF. The DNA for the CDR3 is TGTGCCAGCGCAGGGGGCCACACTGAAGCTTTCTTT.